Presented here are 2 T cell receptor beta chains from one specimen sequenced in a study of OX40 agonist ivuxolimab in advanced cancers. Profiled with immunoSEQ multiplex PCR; TCRdb holds only in-frame clones, not every one. The table lists about 89,000 clones, 85% to 95% of them singletons. The sequencing here drew on CD4+ or CD8+ T cells sorted from blood, taken in a trial of the OX40 agonist ivuxolimab. The receptors originated from an adult with an advanced solid tumor such as melanoma, head and neck, liver or kidney cancer.

The chain recombines TRBV4-2 with TRBJ1-4; TRBD1 aligns across 10 bases. V trimming: 2 bases; J trimming: 6 bases; junction bases outside the gene matches: 12. This CDR3 has 18 amino acids. In germline, CDR1 is LGHNA, CDR2 YNFKEQ. CDR3: CASSQWGQGRVLDEKLFF. The DNA of the CDR3 is TGTGCCAGCAGCCAATGGGGACAGGGGAGGGTTTTGGATGAAAAACTGTTTTTT.

The chain employs TRBV30 and TRBJ2-1, with TRBD1 identical over 7 bases. Germline CDR1 GTSNPN, CDR2 SVGIG (reference sequence). The ends lost 2 bases at V and 4 bases at J; junction bases unmatched: 2. This CDR3 contains 13 residues. CDR3 DNA sequence: TGTGCCTGGAGTCCAGGGGGATACAATGAGCAGTTCTTC. It is translated as CAWSPGGYNEQFF.